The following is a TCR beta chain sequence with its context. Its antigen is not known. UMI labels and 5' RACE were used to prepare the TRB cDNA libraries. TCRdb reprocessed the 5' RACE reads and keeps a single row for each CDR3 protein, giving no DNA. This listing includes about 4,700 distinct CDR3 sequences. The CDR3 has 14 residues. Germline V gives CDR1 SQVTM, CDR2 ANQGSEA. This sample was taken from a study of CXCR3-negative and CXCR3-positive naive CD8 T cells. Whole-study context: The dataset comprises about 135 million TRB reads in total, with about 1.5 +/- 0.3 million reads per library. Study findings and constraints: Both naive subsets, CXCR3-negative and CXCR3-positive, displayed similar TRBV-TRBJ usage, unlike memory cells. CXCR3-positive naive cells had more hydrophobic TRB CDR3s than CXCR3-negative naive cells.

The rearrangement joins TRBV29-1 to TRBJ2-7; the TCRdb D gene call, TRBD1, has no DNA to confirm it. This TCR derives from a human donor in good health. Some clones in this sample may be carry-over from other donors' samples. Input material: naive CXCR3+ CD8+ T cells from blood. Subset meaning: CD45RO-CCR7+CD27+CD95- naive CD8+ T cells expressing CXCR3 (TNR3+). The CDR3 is CSVTGQFSSYEQYF.